This T cell receptor (beta chain) derives from a study of tumor-infiltrating lymphocytes in oesophageal squamous cell carcinoma. In this sample, this clonotype turned up many times. This CDR3 is 13 amino acids long. The ends lost 10 bases at V and 8 bases at J; junction bases unmatched: 7. Germline V lookup: CDR1 MNHNS, CDR2 SASEGT. MiXCR, run by TCRdb on the PCR reads, gives a single entry per CDR3 protein. Seen here are approximately 20,000 distinct CDR3 sequences, 35% to 50% observed once, and the top ten hold approximately 20%. Sequenced material: esophageal tumor tissue. This TCR came from a male donor with esophageal squamous cell carcinoma. The gene calls are TRBV6-1 and TRBJ1-4; 10 nucleotides line up with TRBD1. CDR3 loop: CATMRDRGEKLFF. CDR3 nucleotide sequence: TGTGCCACAATGCGGGACAGGGGAGAAAAACTGTTTTTT.